The 10 T cell receptor beta chains in this list originate from one sample, sequenced in a study of blood T cell repertoires in COVID-19. Method: immunoSEQ multiplex PCR; TCRdb's copy keeps in-frame clones and lacks some. The sample shows approximately 270,000 clones, around nine tenths of them seen only once. Input material: PBMCs or T cells enriched from blood (not recorded which). These receptors were obtained from a woman aged 60 to 75 who had recovered from COVID-19.

The V gene is TRBV7-9, the J gene TRBJ1-2, with TRBD1 identical over 7 bases. This CDR3 has 15 amino acids. The trim removed 6 bases at V and 1 base at J, leaving 8 bases unmatched. Per the germline V gene, CDR1 is SEHNR and CDR2 is FQNEAQ (reference sequence). Here the CDR3 DNA reads TGTGCCAGCAGTCGACAGGGTCTCGATAACTATGGCTACACCTTC. This encodes CASSRQGLDNYGYTF.

The J gene is TRBJ1-2, the V gene TRBV4-2, with 7 bases matching TRBD1. CDR3 length equals 14 residues. Looked up from germline, CDR1 is LGHNA and CDR2 is YNFKEQ. V was clipped by 3 bases and J by 7 bases; unmatched bases: 8. The CDR3 DNA is TGTGCCAGCAGCCAGGTCACAGGGGTTTTTGGCTACACCTTC. Residues: CASSQVTGVFGYTF.

This sequence joins TRBV10-2 and TRBJ2-7; a possible D gene is TRBD1 (6 bases). V gave up 8 bases and J gave up 0 bases, with 11 bases separating them. Per germline, CDR1 WSHSY and CDR2 SAAADI. This CDR3 comprises 13 residues. The CDR3 DNA is TGCGCCAGCCACGGGACACTCTCCTACGAGCAGTACTTC. This encodes CASHGTLSYEQYF.

This chain uses TRBV4-1 with TRBJ1-4, with 9 bases aligning to TRBD1. The CDR3 contains 17 residues. CDR1 is MGHRA and CDR2 is YSYEKL in the germline V gene. The ends lost 3 bases at V and 10 bases at J; junction bases unmatched: 15. The chain's CDR3 is CASSQTFKDRGEGKLFF. CDR3 bases: TGCGCCAGCAGCCAGACTTTCAAGGACAGGGGTGAAGGAAAACTGTTTTTT.

The chain carries TRBV5-1 and TRBJ2-5, with a tentative D call TRBD1 (6 bases). CDR1 and CDR2 (germline): SGHRS, YFSETQ. V was pared by 1 base and J by 3 bases, with 13 bases between. This CDR3 is built from 15 residues. CDR3 in amino acids: CASSLQGLSEETQYF. DNA of the CDR3: TGCGCCAGCAGCTTGCAGGGGTTATCAGAAGAGACCCAGTACTTC.

The rearrangement links TRBV30 to TRBJ2-3; 7 bases match TRBD2. Trimming cost V 1 base and J 5 bases; bases outside gene matches: 6. CDR1 GTSNPN and CDR2 SVGIG come from the germline V gene (reference sequence). This CDR3 has 14 residues. CDR3 sequence reads: CAWSGGGRKDTQYF. CDR3 in DNA: TGTGCCTGGAGTGGTGGCGGGAGAAAAGATACGCAGTATTTT.

V and J are TRBV27 and TRBJ1-2; no clear D. Germline V gene data show CDR1 as MNHEY and CDR2 as SMNVEV (reference sequence). V shed 5 bases and J shed 0 bases, with 7 bases lying between them. The CDR3 is 13 residues long. The DNA for the CDR3 is TGTGCCAGCAGTGCCCTACCTAACTATGGCTACACCTTC. This encodes CASSALPNYGYTF.

V gene TRBV6-5 combines with J gene TRBJ2-7; a weak D match, TRBD1 (5 bases). This CDR3 has 14 amino acids. The ends were cut back, 7 bases at V and 2 bases at J, with 15 bases in the middle. Germline CDR1 reads MNHEY; CDR2 reads SVGAGI. CDR3 sequence: CASTNTGSAYEQYF. CDR3 in DNA: TGTGCCAGCACTAATACAGGATCAGCCTACGAGCAGTACTTC.

V and J are TRBV6-2 or TRBV6-3 and TRBJ1-5, with D tentatively TRBD1 (6 bases). There are 15 residues in the CDR3. In germline, CDR1 is MNHEY, CDR2 SVGEGT. Trimming took 5 bases from V and 7 from J, leaving 18 bases between them. The DNA for the CDR3 is TGTGCCAGCAGTCCCCGCAGGGGAGAGGGACAGCCCCAGCATTTT. This sequence encodes CASSPRRGEGQPQHF.

The V and J genes are TRBV30 and TRBJ1-6, with 8 bases that match TRBD1. CDR1 is GTSNPN and CDR2 is SVGIG in the germline V gene (reference sequence). The CDR3 contains 15 residues. With 3 bases clipped from V and 6 bases from J, the junction kept 7 bases outside the gene matches. The CDR3: CAWRGGDRINSPLHF. In DNA, the CDR3 is TGTGCCTGGAGGGGAGGGGACAGGATTAATTCACCCCTCCACTTT.